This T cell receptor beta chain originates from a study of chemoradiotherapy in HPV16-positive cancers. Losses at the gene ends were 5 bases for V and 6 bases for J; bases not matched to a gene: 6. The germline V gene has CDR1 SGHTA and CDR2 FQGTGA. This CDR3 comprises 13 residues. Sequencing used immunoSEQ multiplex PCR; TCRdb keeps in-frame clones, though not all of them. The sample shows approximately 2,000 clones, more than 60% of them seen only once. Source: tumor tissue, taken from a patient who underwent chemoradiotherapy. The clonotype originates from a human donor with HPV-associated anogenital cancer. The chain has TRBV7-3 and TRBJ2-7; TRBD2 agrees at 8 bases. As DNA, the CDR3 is TGTGCCAGCAGCCCCACTCGGGGGGGCGAGCAGTACTTC. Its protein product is CASSPTRGGEQYF.